This TCR beta chain was recovered during a study of CD8 T cells in Susac syndrome. On the study more broadly: Susac syndrome patients were untreated, on corticosteroids with some adding intravenous immunoglobulin, or on intravenous immunoglobulin only.

Study findings and constraints: It was in TEMRA cells and active patients that Susac CD8+ clonal expansion peaked.

Remarks on this clonotype: Its antigen is unidentified.

After extraction with the RNeasy kit, roughly 0.45 to 1 ug of the RNA was reverse transcribed using random hexamers. TCR beta CDR3 was amplified by immunoSEQ multiplex PCR. This amplification extended across 54 Vbeta and 13 Jbeta segments. TCRdb re-analysed the immunoSEQ multiplex PCR reads in MiXCR, keeping a single row per CDR3 protein. Among 50,000 to 55,000 distinct CDR3 sequences listed, about 95% were seen once. The CDR3 extends over 15 amino acids. V shed 4 bases and J shed 0 bases, with 11 bases lying between them. Germline CDR1 reads SGDLS; CDR2 reads YYNGEE. The T cells that were sequenced for TCR beta were CD8+ and CD4+ cells from blood.

The specimen was CD8+ T cells from PBMCs. The V call is TRBV9, the J call TRBJ1-5, with D perhaps TRBD1 (5 bases). This clonotype was obtained from a human donor with Susac syndrome. CDR3 amino acids: CASSQKGNSNQPQHF. Written as DNA, the CDR3 is TGTGCCAGCAGCCAAAAGGGGAATAGCAATCAGCCCCAGCATTTT. Complete variable domain (other parts from reference TRBV9 and TRBJ1-5): DSGVTQTPKHLITATGQRVTLRCSPRSGDLSVYWYQQSLDQGLQFLIQYYNGEERAKGNILERFSAQQFPDLHSELNLSSLELGDSALYFCASSQKGNSNQPQHFGDGTRLSIL.